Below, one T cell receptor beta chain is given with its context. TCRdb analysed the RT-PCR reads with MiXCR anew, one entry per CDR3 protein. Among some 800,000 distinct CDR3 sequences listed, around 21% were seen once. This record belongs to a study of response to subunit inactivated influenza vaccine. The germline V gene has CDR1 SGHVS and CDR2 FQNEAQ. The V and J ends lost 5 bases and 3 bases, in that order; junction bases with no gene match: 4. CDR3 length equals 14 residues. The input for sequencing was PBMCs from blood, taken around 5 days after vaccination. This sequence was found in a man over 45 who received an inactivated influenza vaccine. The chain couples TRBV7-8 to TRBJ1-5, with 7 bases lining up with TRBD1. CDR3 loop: CASSKQGNNQPQHF. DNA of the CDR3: TGTGCCAGCAGCAAACAGGGGAACAATCAGCCCCAGCATTTT.